Following are 3 T cell receptor beta chains from one sample sequenced in a study of T-cell reconstitution after alpha-beta-depleted transplantation in children. Unique molecular identifiers tagged the TCRbeta library. TCRdb redid the calling of the PCR reads with MiXCR, one entry per CDR3 protein. This sample has 750,000 to 950,000 distinct CDR3 sequences, with less than 20% found just once. Source: PBMCs, mostly from graft donor cells, taken 360 days after TCRalphabeta/CD19-depleted stem cell transplant. The receptors shown here come from a male patient between 5 and 17 years old who had a stem cell transplant for acute lymphoblastic leukemia, so the T cells may come from the graft donor.

The chain is built from TRBV7-3 and TRBJ2-6; D remains unclear. The CDR3 consists of 15 residues. CDR1 and CDR2 from the germline V gene are SGHTA and FQGTGA. Deletions cut 1 base from V and 0 bases from J, with 4 bases between. The chain's CDR3 is CASSLKVSGANVLTF. The CDR3 DNA sequence: TGTGCCAGCAGCTTAAAGGTCTCTGGGGCCAACGTCCTGACTTTC.

This clonotype came up a few times. The rearrangement uses TRBV20-1 and TRBJ2-7, with TRBD1 matching over 7 bases. This CDR3 has 12 amino acids. Trimming cost V 3 bases and J 1 base; bases outside gene matches: 0. Germline V CDR1 and CDR2: DFQATT, SNEGSKA (reference sequence). This CDR3 reads CSARGQSYEQYF. The CDR3 DNA sequence: TGCAGTGCTAGGGGACAGTCCTACGAGCAGTACTTC.

This clonotype was seen a few times. The V and J genes are TRBV29-1 and TRBJ1-1; no clear D gene. CDR1 is SQVTM and CDR2 is ANQGSEA in the germline V gene. V was clipped by 4 bases and J by 2 bases, with 11 bases between them. This CDR3 is 13 amino acids long. The CDR3 protein is CSVVVSANTEAFF. The DNA of the CDR3 is TGCAGCGTTGTGGTCAGCGCTAACACTGAAGCTTTCTTT.